The 22 T cell receptor beta chains below come from one sample, sequenced in a study of blood T cell repertoires in COVID-19. Data came from immunoSEQ multiplex PCR; TCRdb stores just in-frame clones and leaves some out. The sample has some 250,000 clones, around 88% seen once. Input material: peripheral blood. The receptors here all came from a man at least 80 years old with acute or convalescent COVID-19.

Only a few counts were recorded for this clone. The CDR3 DNA follows: TGTGCCAGCAGACTTACAGTGAGCTCCTACAATGAGCAGTTCTTC. As protein: CASRLTVSSYNEQFF. The chain recombines TRBV27 with TRBJ2-1; D gene ambiguous. This CDR3 has 15 residues. The V and J ends lost 6 bases and 0 bases respectively, with 12 bases between them. Germline CDR1 MNHEY, CDR2 SMNVEV (reference sequence).

This chain connects TRBV5-1 to TRBJ2-5; D call uncertain. Germline V gene lookup returns CDR1 SGHRS and CDR2 YFSETQ. The CDR3 totals 14 residues. The germline V and J ends were trimmed by 1 base and 2 bases, with 9 bases remaining between them. For the CDR3, the DNA is TGCGCCAGCAGCTTGAGGCCAGGTCAAGAGACCCAGTACTTC. Translation: CASSLRPGQETQYF. The full variable domain, with the rest looked up from reference TRBV5-1 and TRBJ2-5, is KAGVTQTPRYLIKTRGQQVTLSCSPISGHRSVSWYQQTPGQGLQFLFEYFSETQRNKGNFPGRFSGRQFSNSRSEMNVSTLELGDSALYLCASSLRPGQETQYFGPGTRLLVL.

J is TRBJ1-1 and V is TRBV28; 8 bases agree with TRBD1. The V gene end was trimmed by 5 bases and the J gene end by 6 bases; junction bases not matched to a gene: 5. Germline assignment: CDR1 MDHEN and CDR2 SYDVKM. This CDR3 is 13 amino acids long. The CDR3 DNA sequence: TGTGCCAGCAGTCGACAGGGGAGCGCTGAAGCTTTCTTT. Its protein product is CASSRQGSAEAFF.

This chain uses TRBV28 with TRBJ1-2; D might be TRBD1 (5 bases). The CDR3 is 14 residues long. Germline lookup yields CDR1 MDHEN and CDR2 SYDVKM. The germline V and J ends were trimmed by 10 bases and 6 bases, with 21 bases remaining between them. As DNA, the CDR3 is TGTGCCATCGGGGGACCTTTTGACCCCGATGGCTACACCTTC. Protein product: CAIGGPFDPDGYTF.

This clone was picked up a small number of times. Distinct nucleotide sequences in the sample also encode this CDR3. This chain uses TRBV5-1 with TRBJ2-5; possible D gene TRBD1, 6 bases. V was cut by 4 bases and J by 4 bases, with 11 bases left in between. CDR1 and CDR2 from the germline V gene are SGHRS and YFSETQ. The CDR3 covers 13 residues. The CDR3 protein is CASSPGQSETQYF. For the CDR3, the DNA is TGCGCCAGCAGCCCCGGACAGTCAGAGACCCAGTACTTC.

This chain uses TRBV6-2 or TRBV6-3 with TRBJ2-3; 9 nucleotides agree with TRBD2. Per germline, CDR1 MNHEY and CDR2 SVGEGT. The CDR3 loop spans 16 amino acids. With V trimmed by 2 bases and J by 3 bases, 6 bases remained unmatched. The CDR3 region has the DNA TGTGCCAGCAGTTACCGGGCGGGGGGGTTTACAGATACGCAGTATTTT. It codes for CASSYRAGGFTDTQYF.

The V call is TRBV5-1, the J call TRBJ2-7; D uncertain. Per the germline V gene, CDR1 is SGHRS and CDR2 is YFSETQ. V lost 0 bases and J 7 bases, leaving 5 bases between the germline ends. This CDR3 is built from 11 residues. The CDR3 nucleotides read TGCGCCAGCAGCTTGGCCGGGGAGCAGTACTTC. This sequence encodes CASSLAGEQYF.

In nucleotides, the CDR3 is TGTGCCAGCAGTCGACTTGGCTCCTACGAGCAGTACTTC. It encodes CASSRLGSYEQYF. The rearrangement joins TRBV6-2 or TRBV6-3 to TRBJ2-7, with D uncertain. Germline V gives CDR1 MNHEY, CDR2 SVGEGT. This CDR3 is built from 13 residues. V lost 5 bases and J 0 bases, leaving 8 bases between the germline ends.

This clone appeared a few times. The junction and the germline gene differ at one end; a read error may be behind it. V usage is TRBV7-7 and J usage is TRBJ2-1, with D possibly TRBD2 on 6 matching bases. The CDR3 covers 16 residues. Germline assignment: CDR1 SSHAT and CDR2 FNYEAQ (reference sequence). DNA for the CDR3: TGTGCTAGCAGCCCCGGGGTAGCGGTCTCCTACAATGAGCAGTTCTTC. The encoded protein is CASSPGVAVSYNEQFF.

The chain recombines TRBV27 with TRBJ1-4, with D perhaps matching TRBD1 (6 bases). With 6 bases removed from V and 7 bases from J, the gap between germline ends came to 18 bases. CDR1 and CDR2 from the germline V gene are MNHEY and SMNVEV (reference sequence). The CDR3 runs 15 residues. As DNA, the CDR3 is TGTGCCAGCAGGTCCGGGGGGGGGCTCACTGAAAAACTGTTTTTT. It is translated as CASRSGGGLTEKLFF.

This chain uses TRBV19 with TRBJ2-7; 7 nucleotides match TRBD2. The V segment lost 3 bases and the J segment 7 bases; nucleotides outside the gene matches: 15. The CDR3 runs to 16 residues. Per germline, CDR1 LNHDA and CDR2 SQIVND (reference sequence). The CDR3 reads CASSIFGGGGGQEQYF. Here the CDR3 DNA reads TGTGCCAGTAGTATCTTCGGCGGGGGAGGAGGACAAGAGCAGTACTTC. The entire variable domain, with the rest obtained from reference TRBV19 and TRBJ2-7, is as follows: DGGITQSPKYLFRKEGQNVTLSCEQNLNHDAMYWYRQDPGQGLRLIYYSQIVNDFQKGDIAEGYSVSREKKESFPLTVTSAQKNPTAFYLCASSIFGGGGGQEQYFGPGTRLTVT.

The chain links TRBV13 to TRBJ1-2; possibly TRBD1 for D (6 bases). CDR3 size: 17 residues. Germline-derived CDR1 and CDR2 are PRHDT and FYEKMQ (reference sequence). V was clipped by 5 bases and J by 8 bases, with 27 bases between them. The CDR3 loop is CASSPGQGLRRLIGYTF. As DNA, the CDR3 is TGTGCCAGCAGCCCCGGGCAGGGGCTCAGGAGGCTTATAGGCTACACCTTC.

V is TRBV29-1 and J is TRBJ2-2, with D possibly matching TRBD1 (5 bases). V lost 5 bases, J lost 4 bases, and 11 bases lay in between. Germline V gene lookup returns CDR1 SQVTM and CDR2 ANQGSEA. The CDR3 contains 13 residues. The CDR3, as DNA: TGCAGCGTTACAAGACAGTCCACCGGGGAGCTGTTTTTT. Its translation is CSVTRQSTGELFF.

This clone has a handful of counts. The chain joins TRBV12-5 to TRBJ2-1, with 10 bases aligning to TRBD2. The ends lost 6 bases at V and 7 bases at J; junction bases unmatched: 6. Germline loops: CDR1 LGHNT, CDR2 FRNRAP. The CDR3 spans 14 residues. DNA of the CDR3: TGTGCTAGTGGCCCTAGCGGGAGTTTAAATGAGCAGTTCTTC. This encodes CASGPSGSLNEQFF.

V is TRBV5-6 and J is TRBJ1-1, with D perhaps TRBD1 (6 bases). This CDR3 spans 14 amino acids. Germline values: CDR1 SGHDT, CDR2 YYEEEE. Deletions cut 1 base from V and 4 bases from J, with 11 bases between. The CDR3 loop reads CASSLSGVGTEAFF. The CDR3 bases are TGTGCCAGCAGCTTGTCAGGGGTGGGCACTGAAGCTTTCTTT.

The chain is built from TRBV19 and TRBJ2-1, with D perhaps TRBD1 (6 bases). Trimming pared 5 bases from V and 2 bases from J, leaving 16 bases between. This CDR3 region has 16 residues. Germline V gene sequence: CDR1 LNHDA, CDR2 SQIVND (reference sequence). The CDR3 is CASSADSGPPYNEQFF. The CDR3 DNA is TGTGCCAGTAGTGCGGACAGCGGACCCCCCTACAATGAGCAGTTCTTC.

The chain combines TRBV28 with TRBJ1-2, with no clear D. The germline V gene has CDR1 MDHEN and CDR2 SYDVKM. V was pared by 7 bases and J by 8 bases, with 11 bases between. The CDR3 consists of 11 residues. The CDR3, as DNA: TGTGCCAGCACGGGAATCGTCGGCTACACCTTC. This encodes CASTGIVGYTF.

The J gene is TRBJ2-3, the V gene TRBV3-1 (or the pseudogene TRBV3-2); D is perhaps TRBD2 (6 bases). Germline V gene sequence: CDR1 LGHDT, CDR2 YNNKEL (reference sequence). This CDR3 contains 14 residues. Trimming removed 5 bases at V and 0 bases at J, with 9 bases between. The CDR3 DNA reads TGTGCCAGCAGCAGCCGGGGGAGCACAGATACGCAGTATTTT. Encoded protein: CASSSRGSTDTQYF.

The chain combines TRBV5-4 with TRBJ1-1; D is undetermined. The CDR3 runs 13 residues. Between the trimmed V and J ends, which lost 5 bases and 4 bases, there was a span of 12 bases. Germline-derived CDR1 and CDR2 are SGHNT and YYREEE (reference sequence). The CDR3 spells CASREVRGTEAFF. The CDR3 nucleotides read TGTGCCAGCAGGGAGGTGAGAGGCACTGAAGCTTTCTTT.

The V call is TRBV18, the J call TRBJ2-1; D is ambiguous. The CDR3 length is 15 residues. V lost 5 bases, J lost 3 bases, and 14 bases lay in between. CDR1 is KGHSH and CDR2 is LQKENI in the germline V gene. The CDR3 DNA reads TGTGCCAGCTCAGCCACCCCGGGTTTCTACAATGAGCAGTTCTTC. Its translation is CASSATPGFYNEQFF.

Comments on this clone: This specimen includes other DNA sequences encoding the same CDR3. The chain uses TRBV5-1 and TRBJ1-1; D remains unclear. Germline lookup yields CDR1 SGHRS and CDR2 YFSETQ. The length of the CDR3 is 13 residues. Trimming shortened V by 2 bases and J by 1 base, and 6 bases separated the two germline ends. CDR3 amino acids: CASSLGGNTEAFF. CDR3 coding DNA: TGCGCCAGCAGCTTAGGCGGGAACACTGAAGCTTTCTTT. Full variable domain (rest looked up from reference TRBV5-1 and TRBJ1-1): KAGVTQTPRYLIKTRGQQVTLSCSPISGHRSVSWYQQTPGQGLQFLFEYFSETQRNKGNFPGRFSGRQFSNSRSEMNVSTLELGDSALYLCASSLGGNTEAFFGQGTRLTVV.

The rearrangement uses TRBV29-1 and TRBJ1-3; TRBD1 is a possible D gene (6 bases). Germline V CDR1 and CDR2: SQVTM, ANQGSEA. The CDR3 extends over 15 amino acids. V was shortened by 6 bases and J by 5 bases, with 20 bases between the two germline ends. The CDR3 loop reads CSVDSPRGTRNTIYF. The CDR3 DNA reads as TGCAGCGTCGACTCGCCCAGGGGTACTAGAAACACCATATATTTT.